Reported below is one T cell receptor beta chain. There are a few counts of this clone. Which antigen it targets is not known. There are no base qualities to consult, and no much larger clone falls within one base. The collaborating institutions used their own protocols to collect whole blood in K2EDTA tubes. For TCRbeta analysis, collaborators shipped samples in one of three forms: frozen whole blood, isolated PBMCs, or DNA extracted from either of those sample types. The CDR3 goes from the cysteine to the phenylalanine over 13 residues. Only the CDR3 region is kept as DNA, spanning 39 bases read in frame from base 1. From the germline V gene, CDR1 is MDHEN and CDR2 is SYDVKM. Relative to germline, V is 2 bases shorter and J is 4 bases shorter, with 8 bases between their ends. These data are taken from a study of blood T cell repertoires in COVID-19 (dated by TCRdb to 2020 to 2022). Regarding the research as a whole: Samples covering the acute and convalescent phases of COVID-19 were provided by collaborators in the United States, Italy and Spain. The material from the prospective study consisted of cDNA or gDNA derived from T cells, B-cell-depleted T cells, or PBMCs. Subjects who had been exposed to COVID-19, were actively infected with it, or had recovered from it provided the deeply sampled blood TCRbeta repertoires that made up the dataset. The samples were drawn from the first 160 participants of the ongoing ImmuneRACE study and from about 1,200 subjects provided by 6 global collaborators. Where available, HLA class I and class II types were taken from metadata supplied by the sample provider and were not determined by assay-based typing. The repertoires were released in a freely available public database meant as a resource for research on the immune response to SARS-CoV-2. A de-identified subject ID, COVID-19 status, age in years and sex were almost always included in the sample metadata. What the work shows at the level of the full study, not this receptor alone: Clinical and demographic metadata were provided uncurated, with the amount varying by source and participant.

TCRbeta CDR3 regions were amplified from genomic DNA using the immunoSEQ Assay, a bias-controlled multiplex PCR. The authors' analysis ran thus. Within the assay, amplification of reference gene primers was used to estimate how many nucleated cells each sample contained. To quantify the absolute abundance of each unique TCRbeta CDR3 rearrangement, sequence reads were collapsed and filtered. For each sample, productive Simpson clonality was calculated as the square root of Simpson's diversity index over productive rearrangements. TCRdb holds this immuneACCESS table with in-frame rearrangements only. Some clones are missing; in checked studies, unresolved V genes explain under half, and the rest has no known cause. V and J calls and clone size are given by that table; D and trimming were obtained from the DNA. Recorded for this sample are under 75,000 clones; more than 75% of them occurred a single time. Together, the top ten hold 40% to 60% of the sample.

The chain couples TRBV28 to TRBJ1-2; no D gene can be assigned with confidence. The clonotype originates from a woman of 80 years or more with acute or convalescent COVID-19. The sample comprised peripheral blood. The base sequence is TGTGCCAGCAGTTTAGCGGGTCCCTATGGCTACACCTTC. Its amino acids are CASSLAGPYGYTF.